This T cell receptor beta chain derives from a study of blood T cell repertoires in COVID-19. Overall study: T cells, B-cell-depleted T cells, or PBMCs provided the cDNA or gDNA that served as material.

In the original analysis: Amplification of reference gene primers provided the estimated nucleated cell counts. The assay was immunoSEQ multiplex PCR, and TCRdb's table has in-frame clones only and misses some. The V and J calls and clone size are taken from that table; D and trimming were inferred from the DNA. The sample includes more than 95,000 clones, around 90% of them seen just once. The CDR3 extends over 16 amino acids. This TCR derives from a woman at least 80 years old in a cohort sampled during active COVID-19. Material for sequencing was peripheral blood. The V gene is TRBV21-1, the J gene TRBJ2-7; the D segment call TRBD2 is taken from the table without a DNA check. TRBV21-1 is shown as a pseudogene. This CDR3 is CASSLTVASGPYEQYF. The CDR3 bases are TGTGCCAGCAGCCTTACGGTAGCTAGCGGTCCCTACGAGCAGTACTTC.